The entry below gives a single T cell receptor beta chain sequence along with its context. Its antigen is undetermined. The germline V gene encodes CDR1 SQVTM and CDR2 ANQGSEA. Germline trimming cut 4 bases from V and 3 bases from J; bases unmatched to any gene: 6. The CDR3 is made up of 13 amino acids. This entry is derived from a study of T cell therapy after organ transplantation. Notes on the study in general: Effects of concurrent antirejection and antiviral medications were not evaluable. Post-therapy CD8 clonality change correlated inversely with pretherapy clonality. Endogenous clonotypes not in therapy products appeared after therapy alongside transferred ones.

This table comes from immunoSEQ multiplex PCR, and its TCRdb copy is limited to in-frame clones, with some not included. The data contain over 45,000 clones, approximately 94% of them singletons. The chain recombines TRBV29-1 with TRBJ2-7, with 7 nucleotides matching TRBD1. The specimen was CD8+ T cells from blood, collected before autologous CMV-specific T cell therapy. This TCR was recovered from a human patient who had received a solid organ transplant and had CMV disease. CDR3 protein: CSVATGLGYEQYF. In DNA form, the CDR3 reads TGCAGCGTTGCGACAGGGCTCGGCTACGAGCAGTACTTC.